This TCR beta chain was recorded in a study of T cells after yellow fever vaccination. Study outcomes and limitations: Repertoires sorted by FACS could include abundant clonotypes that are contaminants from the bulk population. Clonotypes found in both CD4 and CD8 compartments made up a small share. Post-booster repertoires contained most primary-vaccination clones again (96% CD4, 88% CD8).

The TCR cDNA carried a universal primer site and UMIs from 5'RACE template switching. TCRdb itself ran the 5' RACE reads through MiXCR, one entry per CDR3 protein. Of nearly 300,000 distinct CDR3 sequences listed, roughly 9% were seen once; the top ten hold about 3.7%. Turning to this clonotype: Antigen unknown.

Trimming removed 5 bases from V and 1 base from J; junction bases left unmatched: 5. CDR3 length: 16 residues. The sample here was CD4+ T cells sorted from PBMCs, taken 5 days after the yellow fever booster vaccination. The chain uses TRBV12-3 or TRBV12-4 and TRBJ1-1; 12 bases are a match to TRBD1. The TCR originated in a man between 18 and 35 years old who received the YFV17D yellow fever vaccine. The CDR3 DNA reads TGTGCCAGCAGTAGAGGGGACAGGGGGCCGAACACTGAAGCTTTCTTT. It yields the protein CASSRGDRGPNTEAFF.